The present entry profiles one T cell receptor (beta chain) with its context. This specimen belongs to a study of control samples from healthy donors and cancer patients. Measured with immunoSEQ multiplex PCR; TCRdb has only the in-frame clones, and not every one. The sample shows 85,000 to 90,000 clones, roughly nine tenths of them seen only once. This sequence originates from a man younger than 40 in good health. The sample was blood.

The CDR3: CASTPGSTDTQYF. In nucleotides, the CDR3 is TGTGCCAGTACCCCGGGGAGCACAGATACGCAGTATTTT. This rearrangement joins TRBV19 to TRBJ2-3; D is perhaps TRBD2 (5 bases). The V and J ends lost 7 bases and 0 bases respectively, with 8 bases between them. Germline CDR1 reads LNHDA; CDR2 reads SQIVND (reference sequence). CDR3 length: 13 residues.